The sequence of this TCR beta chain was determined in a study of cytomegalovirus exposure and HLA in healthy donors (TCRdb year 2017). About the study as a whole: An earlier analysis of about 530 of the donors reported approximately 300 Gb of sequence data and around 110 million unique TCR beta sequences obtained from some 170 million T cells. An early release that covered about 600 HLA-typed donors contained about 300 gigabases of sequencing data and around 80 million unique TCR sequences. Among the roughly 400 genotyped donors, 75% to 90% belonged to the genetic ancestry cluster associated with self-reported Caucasian donors. The study aimed to test whether cataloging public T cell receptors could reveal signatures of past pathogen exposure. The T cell repertoires of some 670 subjects were profiled by immunosequencing and related to cytomegalovirus serostatus. Along with the approximately 650-subject first cohort, a separate validation cohort of over a hundred different subjects was used. High-throughput TCR immunosequencing, statistical association of individual TCRs with disease status, and machine learning were combined to predict cytomegalovirus infection status. To study patterns of TCR occurrence, a later analysis re-analyzed previously published TCR beta repertoires from 666 donors and added high-resolution HLA genotyping. Rather than drawing on any new phenotypic data, the later analysis identified candidate immune exposures from TCR beta sequences and the way those sequences occurred across donors. An earlier analysis of 500 to 650 of the donors applied high-throughput TCR beta sequencing to assess whether each TCR beta V gene segment acted as functional or pseudogenic. Donor age, sex, ethnicity and CMV serostatus were compiled together with the repertoire data. In a later genetic analysis, genome-wide SNP genotypes for about three fifths of the roughly 670 donors were used, and that subset was treated as a discovery cohort. All discovery cohort repertoires had been generated on a single sequencing platform. Class I and class II HLA loci were covered by the typing at four-digit resolution. Typing coverage differed by locus: A, B, C, DRB1 and DQB1 were typed in roughly 620-630 donors, DQA1 in around 500, DPA1 in approximately 600, and DPB1 in around 440. About 5 DR-DQ haplotypes were handled as single units for association and clustering, since linkage in the cohort was strong. On average, over 200,000 unique TCR beta nucleotide sequences were sequenced per donor among 300 to 500 genotyped donors of the cohort, with roughly 18% of those sequences being non-productive. The study at large found these results: Some IMGT-functional V segments, including TRBV6-2 and TRBV6-3, could not be told apart with the 87-base-pair reads, so those segments were excluded. Presence/absence analyses assumed roughly uniform sequencing depth across donors, an assumption that may not hold. A few of the identified cytomegalovirus-associated TCR beta chains were confirmed in vitro to be specific for cytomegalovirus antigens. A later analysis reported that several top co-occurrence clusters appeared linked to parvovirus B19, influenza, CMV and Epstein-Barr virus. Broadly in line with IMGT annotations, most TCR beta V segments showed up in productive rearrangements about 90% or about 30% of the time in an earlier analysis of 587 of the donors. According to the authors, the approach could potentially be generalized to other disease states and immunological phenotypes. Most CMV-associated TCR beta chains appeared to be HLA-restricted in a later analysis, and the HLA associations seemed to be driven largely by CMV exposure. The study listed 164 TCR beta chains as associated with cytomegalovirus. Compared with equally common non-associated chains, HLA-associated TCR beta chains in a later analysis were more clonally expanded and had lower generation probabilities. The earlier analysis of approximately 590 of the donors excluded fewer than 20 rarely observed V segments, including chromosome 9 orphons, because counts were too low. When HLA alleles, especially DR and DQ, strongly co-occurred, attributing TCR associations to individual alleles was difficult. Linkage disequilibrium might explain the correlated functional status among segregating V segments, but an unknown experimental factor could not be ruled out. A further reported finding was that TCR beta sequences accurately predicted the HLA-A and HLA-B alleles for most subjects in the first cohort. V-gene and J-gene trimming of TCR beta chains was associated with a missense DCLRE1C variant in a later genetic analysis, and the association was replicated in an independent cohort. For the cohort, immune exposure information was limited to CMV serostatus. A group of highly shared sequence variants was considered likely to be a technical artifact of the sequencing pipeline. The classifier was reported to diagnose cytomegalovirus status with high specificity and sensitivity in both the original and validation cohorts. Specific HLA alleles were associated with roughly 16,000 TCR beta sequences at a false discovery rate of 0.05 in a later analysis. Most TCR sequences were seen in very few donors, while some public TCRs were found in many individuals. Because some donors lacked HLA typing at each locus, the association tests relied only on the typed subset. In a later genetic analysis, fewer N-insertions in productive TCRs were reported among donors in an Asian-associated ancestry cluster than the roughly 700-donor mean. In this cohort, only TCR beta chains were sequenced, and detectable features were limited by the absence of alpha or paired-chain data. In a later analysis, the rate of TCR association differed among HLA loci, with DRB1 alleles having the most associated TCRs and HLA-C alleles having the fewest.

The library was produced with the immunoSEQ multiplex PCR assay. A mixture of 60 forward primers for TCR Vbeta segments and 13 reverse primers for TCR Jbeta segments was used in the multiplex PCR. The CDR3 region of rearranged TCR beta genes was amplified from genomic DNA with a multiplex PCR assay. Amplified TCR beta libraries were sequenced as 87-base-pair reads on the Illumina HiSeq System. From the authors' description of their analysis: In a later analysis, 70 million to 95 million unique TCR beta chains were counted across the roughly 670 repertoires, and some 10 million of these chains were shared by at least two donors. Raw reads were error-corrected and collapsed into unique sequences with a nearest-neighbor algorithm that merged closely related sequences to remove PCR and sequencing errors. V, D and J gene segments were assigned by aligning CDR3 sequences to IMGT reference sequences. For a sequence to be retained, at least a six-nucleotide match to both a V gene segment and a J gene segment was required. A rearrangement counted as productive if the CDR3 had no stop codons and remained in frame with V and J, and every other rearrangement counted as non-productive. CDR3 was defined according to IMGT convention as the region running from the second conserved V-encoded cysteine to the conserved J-encoded phenylalanine. In an earlier analysis of around 600 of the donors, sequences lacking an unambiguous match to a single V gene segment were excluded. In an earlier analysis of some 590 of the donors, a V segment was called functional when productive rearrangements were above 56.7%, and segregating when the standard deviation between donors exceeded 5%. A statistical classification framework was built for diagnosing cytomegalovirus status from the catalog of TCR beta chain sequences. In a later analysis, TCR nucleotide sequences were compared against IMGT/GENE-DB human TR gene sequences so that V and J genes could be assigned. A later analysis assigned CDR3 sequences and most-parsimonious VDJ recombination scenarios with the TCRdist pipeline. In a later analysis, every TCR beta chain was defined by the combination of its CDR3 amino acid sequence and its V-gene family, and reads without a unique V-gene family were dropped. A later analysis removed several hundred highly shared, low-generation-probability nucleotide sequences to deal with suspected cross-contamination and a sequencing artifact. A later analysis calculated a clonal expansion index for each public chain from normalized within-repertoire ranks of inferred template counts. A later analysis computed generation probabilities with a VDJ recombination model fitted to out-of-frame rearrangements, and checked the results against IGoR. Hypergeometric tests were used in a later analysis to score TCR-TCR, TCR-HLA and TCR-CMV co-occurrence, with a repertoire-size bias correction applied to the TCR pairs. False discovery rates were estimated in a later analysis by permuting HLA or CMV assignments 20 times. A later analysis grouped co-occurring TCRs with DBSCAN, adding TCRdist sequence similarity when clustering within HLA-allele-positive subsets. Repertoires with fewer than 30,000 or more than 120,000 public chains were left out of co-occurrence clustering, as were five repertoires with anomalous nucleotide sharing. Sourced from immuneACCESS, this table was stored by TCRdb with only in-frame sequences that have V and J called. A share of the clones is absent; for the studies checked, an unresolved V gene accounts for under half, and the remainder has no known explanation. V and J calls and clone size follow that table, whereas D and trimming were derived from the DNA. The sample yields approximately 200,000 clones; about four fifths were counted once. The top ten clonotypes cover less than 6% of the sample.

This clone has more than one count but fewer than ten. What antigen it recognizes has not been identified. There are no base qualities to consult, and no much larger clone falls within one base. For CDR1 and CDR2, the germline V gene (reference sequence) lists PRHDT and FYEKMQ. The germline V and J ends show losses of 4 bases and 12 bases respectively, and no gene match explains 9 bases of the junction. The CDR3 contains 14 residues, cysteine and phenylalanine counted. The retained sequence is limited to the CDR3, 42 bases, with the frame set at the first base. In total, roughly 710 healthy bone marrow donors made up the cohort. At the time of sampling, every cohort member was nominally healthy, though immune exposures that went unrecorded were likely present. The donor was CMV seropositive and belonged to the group of over 250 seropositive cohort members. A peripheral blood sample was provided by each donor, and peripheral blood mononuclear cells were used for TCR beta sequencing. Genomic DNA extraction from the blood cell samples was performed with the Qiagen DNeasy Blood Extraction Kit.

The source material was PBMCs. Recombination linked TRBV13 to TRBJ2-1; the central 10 bases match TRBD2. This TCR derives from a woman aged 30 to 39 in good health and CMV-seropositive. The CDR3 reads as follows: CASSWASGGAGQFF. The DNA is as follows: TGTGCCAGCAGCTGGGCGAGCGGGGGGGCAGGGCAGTTCTTC.